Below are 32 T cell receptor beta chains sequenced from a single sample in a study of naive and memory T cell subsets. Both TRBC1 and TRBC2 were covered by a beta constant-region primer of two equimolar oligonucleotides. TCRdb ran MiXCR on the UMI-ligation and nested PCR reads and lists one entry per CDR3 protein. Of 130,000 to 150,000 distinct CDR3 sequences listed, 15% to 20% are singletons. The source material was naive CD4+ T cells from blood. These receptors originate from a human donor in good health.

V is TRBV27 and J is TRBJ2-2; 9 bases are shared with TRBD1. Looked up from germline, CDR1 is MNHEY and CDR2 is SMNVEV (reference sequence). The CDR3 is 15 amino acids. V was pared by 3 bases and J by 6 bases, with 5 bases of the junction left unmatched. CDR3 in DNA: TGTGCCAGCAGTTTGGGACAGGGAGTGCCCGGGGAGCTGTTTTTT. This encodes CASSLGQGVPGELFF.

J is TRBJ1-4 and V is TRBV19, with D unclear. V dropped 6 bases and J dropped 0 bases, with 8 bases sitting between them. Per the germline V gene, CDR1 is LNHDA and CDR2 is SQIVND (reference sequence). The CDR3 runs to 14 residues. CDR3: CASRGVATNEKLFF. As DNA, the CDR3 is TGTGCCAGTAGGGGAGTCGCAACTAATGAAAAACTGTTTTTT.

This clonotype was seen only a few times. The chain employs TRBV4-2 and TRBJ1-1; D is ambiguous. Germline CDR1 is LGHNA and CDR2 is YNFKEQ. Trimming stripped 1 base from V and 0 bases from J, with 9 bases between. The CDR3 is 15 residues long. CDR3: CASSQGFQMNTEAFF. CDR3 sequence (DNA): TGTGCCAGCAGCCAAGGGTTCCAGATGAACACTGAAGCTTTCTTT.

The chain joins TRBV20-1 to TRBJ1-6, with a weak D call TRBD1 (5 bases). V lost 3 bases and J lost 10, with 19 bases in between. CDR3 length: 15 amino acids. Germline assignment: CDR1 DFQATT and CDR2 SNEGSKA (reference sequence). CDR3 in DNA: TGCAGTGCTAGGGCCCCGGGACCGGGCCGGTCACCCCTCCACTTT. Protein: CSARAPGPGRSPLHF.

The CDR3 is CAISGTGGSKDEQFF. In DNA form, the CDR3 reads TGTGCCATCAGTGGGACAGGGGGCTCTAAGGATGAGCAGTTCTTC. This sequence joins TRBV10-3 and TRBJ2-1; 11 bases are a match to TRBD1. This CDR3 spans 15 amino acids. J was trimmed by 8 bases and V by 4 bases; bases with no gene match: 7. Germline V lookup: CDR1 ENHRY, CDR2 SYGVKD.

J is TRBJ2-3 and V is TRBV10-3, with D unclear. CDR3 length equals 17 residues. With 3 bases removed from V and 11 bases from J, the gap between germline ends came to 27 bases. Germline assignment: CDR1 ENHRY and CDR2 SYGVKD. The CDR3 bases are TGTGCCATCAGTGACTCCTTGGAGACTTCCTTAGTGGGTGGGCAGTATTTT. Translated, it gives CAISDSLETSLVGGQYF.

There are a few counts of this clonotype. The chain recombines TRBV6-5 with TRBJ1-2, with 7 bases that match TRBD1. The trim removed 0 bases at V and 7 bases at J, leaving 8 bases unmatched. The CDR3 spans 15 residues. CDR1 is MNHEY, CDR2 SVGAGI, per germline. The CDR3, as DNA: TGTGCCAGCAGTTACTCGGCAGGGGGGACCTTTGGCTACACCTTC. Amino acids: CASSYSAGGTFGYTF.

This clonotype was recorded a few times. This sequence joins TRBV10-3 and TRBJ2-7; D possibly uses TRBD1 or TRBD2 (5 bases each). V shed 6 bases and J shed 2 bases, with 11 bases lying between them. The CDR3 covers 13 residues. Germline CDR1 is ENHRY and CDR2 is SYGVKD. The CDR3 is CAISRDEPYEQYF. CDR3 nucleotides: TGTGCCATCAGCCGGGACGAGCCCTACGAGCAGTACTTC.

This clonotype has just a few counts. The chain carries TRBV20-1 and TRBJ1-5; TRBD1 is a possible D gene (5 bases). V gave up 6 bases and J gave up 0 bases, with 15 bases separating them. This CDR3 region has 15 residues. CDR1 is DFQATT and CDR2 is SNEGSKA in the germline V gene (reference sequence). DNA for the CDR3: TGCAGTGCCGCGTTCAGGGTTTATAGCAATCAGCCCCAGCATTTT. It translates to CSAAFRVYSNQPQHF.

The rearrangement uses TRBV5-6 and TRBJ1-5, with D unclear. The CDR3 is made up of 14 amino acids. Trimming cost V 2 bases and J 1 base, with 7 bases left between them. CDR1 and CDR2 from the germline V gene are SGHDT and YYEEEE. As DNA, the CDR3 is TGTGCCAGCAGCTTTGCCGTAAGCAATCAGCCCCAGCATTTT. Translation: CASSFAVSNQPQHF.

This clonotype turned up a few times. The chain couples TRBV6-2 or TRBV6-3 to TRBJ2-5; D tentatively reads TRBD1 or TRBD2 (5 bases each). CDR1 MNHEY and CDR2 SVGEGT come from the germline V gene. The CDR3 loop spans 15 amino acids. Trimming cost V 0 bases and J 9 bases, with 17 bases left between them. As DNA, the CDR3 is TGTGCCAGCAGTTACTCGTCGGGACCCCCTACGGCCCAGTACTTC. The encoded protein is CASSYSSGPPTAQYF.

The CDR3 region is CASTGGLAGVIGETQYF. The CDR3 coding sequence is TGTGCCAGCACCGGCGGACTAGCGGGAGTTATCGGAGAGACCCAGTACTTC. The chain combines TRBV6-2 or TRBV6-3 with TRBJ2-5, with TRBD2 identical over 13 bases. CDR3 length: 17 residues. V shed 7 bases and J 4 bases; nucleotides not matched to a gene: 12. Looked up from germline, CDR1 is MNHEY and CDR2 is SVGEGT.

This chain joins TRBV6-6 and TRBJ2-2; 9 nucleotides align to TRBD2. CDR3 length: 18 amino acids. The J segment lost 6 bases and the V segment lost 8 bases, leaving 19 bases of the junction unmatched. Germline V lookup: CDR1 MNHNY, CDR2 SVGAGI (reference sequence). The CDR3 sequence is CASGPPSGITRSSGELFF. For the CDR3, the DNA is TGTGCCAGCGGCCCCCCTAGCGGGATCACCCGTAGCTCCGGGGAGCTGTTTTTT.

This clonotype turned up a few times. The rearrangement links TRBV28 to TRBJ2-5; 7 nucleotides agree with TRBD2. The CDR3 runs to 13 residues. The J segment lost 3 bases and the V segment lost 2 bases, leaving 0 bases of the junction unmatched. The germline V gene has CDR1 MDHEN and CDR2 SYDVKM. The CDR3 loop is CASSLGGEETQYF. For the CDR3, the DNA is TGTGCCAGCAGTTTAGGGGGGGAAGAGACCCAGTACTTC.

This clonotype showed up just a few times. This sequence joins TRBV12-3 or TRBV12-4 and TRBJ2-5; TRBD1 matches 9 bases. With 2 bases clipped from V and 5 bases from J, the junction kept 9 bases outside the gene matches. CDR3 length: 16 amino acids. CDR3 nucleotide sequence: TGTGCCAGCAGTTTATCAGGGACAGGGCTCCGGGAGACCCAGTACTTC. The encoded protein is CASSLSGTGLRETQYF.

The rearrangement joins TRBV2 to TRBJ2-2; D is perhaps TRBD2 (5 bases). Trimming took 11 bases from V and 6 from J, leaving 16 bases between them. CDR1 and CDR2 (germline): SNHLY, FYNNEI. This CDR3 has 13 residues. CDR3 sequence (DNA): TGTGCCGGAGCGTGGACTTTTCCCGGGGAGCTGTTTTTT. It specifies CAGAWTFPGELFF.

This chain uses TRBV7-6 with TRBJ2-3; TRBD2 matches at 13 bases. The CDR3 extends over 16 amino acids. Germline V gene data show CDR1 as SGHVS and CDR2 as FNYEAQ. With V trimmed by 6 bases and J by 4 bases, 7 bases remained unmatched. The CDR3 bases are TGTGCCAGCAGTTACGTACTAGCGGGAGGGCCAGATACGCAGTATTTT. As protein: CASSYVLAGGPDTQYF.

The CDR3: CASSSTAYGELFF. CDR3 DNA sequence: TGTGCCAGCAGCTCAACCGCATACGGGGAGCTGTTTTTT. The rearrangement joins TRBV11-2 to TRBJ2-2; D gene unclear. Germline lookup yields CDR1 SGHAT and CDR2 FQNNGV. With 4 bases removed from V and 7 bases from J, the gap between germline ends came to 10 bases. The CDR3 contains 13 residues.

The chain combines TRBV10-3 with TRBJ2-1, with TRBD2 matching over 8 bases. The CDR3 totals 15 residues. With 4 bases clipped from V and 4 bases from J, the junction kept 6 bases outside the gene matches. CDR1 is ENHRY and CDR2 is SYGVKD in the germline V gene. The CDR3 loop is CAISAPAGAYNEQFF. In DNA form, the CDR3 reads TGTGCCATCAGTGCCCCAGCGGGGGCGTACAATGAGCAGTTCTTC.

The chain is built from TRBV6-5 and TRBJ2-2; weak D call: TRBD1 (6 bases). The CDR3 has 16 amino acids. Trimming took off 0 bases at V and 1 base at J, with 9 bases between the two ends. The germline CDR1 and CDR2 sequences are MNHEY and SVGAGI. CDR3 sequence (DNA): TGTGCCAGCAGTTACTCAGGGGGTATGAACACCGGGGAGCTGTTTTTT. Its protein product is CASSYSGGMNTGELFF.

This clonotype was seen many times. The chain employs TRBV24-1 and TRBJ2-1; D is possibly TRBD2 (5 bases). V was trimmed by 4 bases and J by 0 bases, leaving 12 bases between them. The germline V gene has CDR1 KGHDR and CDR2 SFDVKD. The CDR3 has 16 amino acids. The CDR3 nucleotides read TGTGCCACCAGTGACCTAGCCCCGAGCTCCTACAATGAGCAGTTCTTC. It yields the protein CATSDLAPSSYNEQFF.

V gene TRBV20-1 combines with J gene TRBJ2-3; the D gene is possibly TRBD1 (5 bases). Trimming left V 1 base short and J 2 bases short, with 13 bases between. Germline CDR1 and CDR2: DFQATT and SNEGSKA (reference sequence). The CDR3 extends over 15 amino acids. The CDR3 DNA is TGCAGTGCTAGAGTCAGGGAAATCAACACAGATACGCAGTATTTT. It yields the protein CSARVREINTDTQYF.

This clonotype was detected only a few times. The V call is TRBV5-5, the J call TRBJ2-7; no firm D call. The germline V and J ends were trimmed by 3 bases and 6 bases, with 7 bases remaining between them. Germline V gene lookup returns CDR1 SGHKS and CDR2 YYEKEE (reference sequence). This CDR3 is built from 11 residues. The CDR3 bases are TGTGCCAGCAGCTCCTCTATCGAGCAGTACTTC. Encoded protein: CASSSSIEQYF.

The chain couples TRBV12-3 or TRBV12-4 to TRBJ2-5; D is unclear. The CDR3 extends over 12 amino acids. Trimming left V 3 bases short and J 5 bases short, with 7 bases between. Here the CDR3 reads CASSFRSETQYF. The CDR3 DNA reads TGTGCCAGCAGTTTTCGGAGTGAGACCCAGTACTTC.

In DNA form, the CDR3 reads TGTGCCAGCAGCCAAGGACAGGGTTTTTACGAGCAGTACTTC. As protein: CASSQGQGFYEQYF. This sequence joins TRBV5-4 and TRBJ2-7, with 8 bases matching TRBD1. The CDR3 loop spans 14 amino acids. J gave up 4 bases and V 4 bases, and 7 bases lay outside the gene matches. Per germline, CDR1 SGHNT and CDR2 YYREEE (reference sequence). Based on the CDR3 plus reference TRBV5-4 and TRBJ2-7, the full variable domain is ETGVTQSPTHLIKTRGQQVTLRCSSQSGHNTVSWYQQALGQGPQFIFQYYREEENGRGNFPPRFSGLQFPNYSSELNVNALELDDSALYLCASSQGQGFYEQYFGPGTRLTVT.

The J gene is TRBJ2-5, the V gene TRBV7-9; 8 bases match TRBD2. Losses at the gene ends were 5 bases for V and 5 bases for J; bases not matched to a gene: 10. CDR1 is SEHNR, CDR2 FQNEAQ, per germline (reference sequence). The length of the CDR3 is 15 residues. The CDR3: CASSPNSGSGETQYF. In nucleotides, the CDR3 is TGTGCCAGCAGCCCCAACAGCGGGAGCGGGGAGACCCAGTACTTC.

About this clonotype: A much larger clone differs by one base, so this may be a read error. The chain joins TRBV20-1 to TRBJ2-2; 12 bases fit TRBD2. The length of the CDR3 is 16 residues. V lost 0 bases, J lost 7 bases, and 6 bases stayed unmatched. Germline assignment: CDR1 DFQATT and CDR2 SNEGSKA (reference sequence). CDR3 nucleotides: TGCAGTGCTAGAGACCCTAGCGGGAGGGGTGGCGGGGAGCTGTTTTTT. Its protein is CSARDPSGRGGGELFF.

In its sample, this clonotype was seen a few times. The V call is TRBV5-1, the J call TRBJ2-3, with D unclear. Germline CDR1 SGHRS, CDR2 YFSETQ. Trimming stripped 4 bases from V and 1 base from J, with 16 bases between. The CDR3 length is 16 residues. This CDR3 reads CASSLGISGRTDTQYF. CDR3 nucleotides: TGCGCCAGCAGCCTAGGAATATCAGGCCGCACAGATACGCAGTATTTT.

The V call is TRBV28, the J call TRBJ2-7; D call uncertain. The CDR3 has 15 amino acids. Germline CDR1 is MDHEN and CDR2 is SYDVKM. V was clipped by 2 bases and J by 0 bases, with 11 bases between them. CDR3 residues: CASSLLSSTSYEQYF. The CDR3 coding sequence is TGTGCCAGCAGTTTACTCTCCTCGACCTCCTACGAGCAGTACTTC.

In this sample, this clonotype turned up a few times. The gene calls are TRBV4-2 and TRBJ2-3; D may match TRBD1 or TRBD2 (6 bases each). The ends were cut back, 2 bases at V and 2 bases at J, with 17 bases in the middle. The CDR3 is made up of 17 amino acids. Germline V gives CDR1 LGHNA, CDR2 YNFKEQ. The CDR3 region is CASSQFGGGPPTDTQYF. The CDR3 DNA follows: TGTGCCAGCAGCCAATTCGGGGGCGGACCCCCCACAGATACGCAGTATTTT.

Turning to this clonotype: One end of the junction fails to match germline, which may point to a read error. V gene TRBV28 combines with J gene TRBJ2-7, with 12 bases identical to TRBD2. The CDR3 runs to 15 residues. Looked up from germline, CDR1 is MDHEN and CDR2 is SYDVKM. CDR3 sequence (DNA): TGTGCCAGCAGTTCCGCCGGGACTAGCGGGCCCTACGTGGACTTC. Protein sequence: CASSSAGTSGPYVDF.

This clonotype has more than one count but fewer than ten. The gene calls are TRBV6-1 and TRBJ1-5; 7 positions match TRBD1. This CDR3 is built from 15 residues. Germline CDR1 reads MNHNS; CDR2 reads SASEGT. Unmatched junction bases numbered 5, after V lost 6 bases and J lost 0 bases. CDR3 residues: CASSPTGYSNQPQHF. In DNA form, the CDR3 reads TGTGCCAGCAGCCCGACAGGGTATAGCAATCAGCCCCAGCATTTT.